Described below is a single T cell receptor beta chain sequence and its context. An input of about 0.5 to 1 ug of RNA was subjected to reverse transcription using random hexamers. One entry per CDR3 protein results from TCRdb running MiXCR on the immunoSEQ multiplex PCR reads. The data hold around 300,000 distinct CDR3 sequences, with around nine tenths observed a single time. These data belong to a study of CD8 T cells in Susac syndrome. The length of the CDR3 is 16 residues. V lost 1 base and J 7 bases, leaving 17 bases between the germline ends. Per the germline V gene, CDR1 is SEHNR and CDR2 is FQNEAQ (reference sequence).

The sequence derives from a human donor with multiple sclerosis. Sequencing was carried out using CD8+ T cells from PBMCs. The V call is TRBV7-9, the J call TRBJ2-4, with D hard to call. CDR3: CASSLVSVNPHNIQYF. DNA of the CDR3: TGTGCCAGCAGCTTAGTTTCGGTGAATCCCCACAACATTCAGTACTTC. The full variable domain, its missing parts supplied by reference TRBV7-9 and TRBJ2-4, is DTGVSQNPRHKITKRGQNVTFRCDPISEHNRLYWYRQTLGQGPEFLTYFQNEAQLEKSRLLSDRFSAERPKGSFSTLEIQRTEQGDSAMYLCASSLVSVNPHNIQYFGAGTRLSVL.